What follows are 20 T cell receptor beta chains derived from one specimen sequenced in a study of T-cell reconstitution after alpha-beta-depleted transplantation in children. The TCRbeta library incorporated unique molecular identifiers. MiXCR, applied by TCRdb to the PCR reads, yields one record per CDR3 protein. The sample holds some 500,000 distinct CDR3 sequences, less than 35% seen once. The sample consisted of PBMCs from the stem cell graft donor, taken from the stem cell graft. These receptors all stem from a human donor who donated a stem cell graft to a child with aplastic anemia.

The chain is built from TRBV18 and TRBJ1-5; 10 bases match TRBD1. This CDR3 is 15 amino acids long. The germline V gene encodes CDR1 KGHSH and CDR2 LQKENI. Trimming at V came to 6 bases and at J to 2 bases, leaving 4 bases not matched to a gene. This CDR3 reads CASSEGQGRNQPQHF. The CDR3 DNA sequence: TGTGCCAGCTCGGAGGGACAGGGGCGCAATCAGCCCCAGCATTTT.

CDR3 residues: CAWSAQIQETQYF. CDR3 in DNA: TGTGCCTGGAGTGCCCAGATCCAAGAGACCCAGTACTTC. The chain uses TRBV30 and TRBJ2-5; D is unresolved. The length of the CDR3 is 13 residues. The germline V gene has CDR1 GTSNPN and CDR2 SVGIG (reference sequence). V was trimmed by 1 base and J by 1 base, leaving 7 bases between them.

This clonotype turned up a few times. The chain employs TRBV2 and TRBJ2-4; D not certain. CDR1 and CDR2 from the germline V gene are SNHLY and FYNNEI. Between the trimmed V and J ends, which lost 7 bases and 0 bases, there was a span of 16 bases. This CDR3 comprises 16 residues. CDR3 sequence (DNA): TGTGCCAGCACCAAGGAGAAGCTACTAGCCAAAAACATTCAGTACTTC. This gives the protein CASTKEKLLAKNIQYF.

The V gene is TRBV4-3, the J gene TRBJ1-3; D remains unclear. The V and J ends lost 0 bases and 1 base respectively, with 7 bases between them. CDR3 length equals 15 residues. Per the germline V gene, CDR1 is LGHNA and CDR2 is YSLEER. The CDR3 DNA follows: TGCGCCAGCAGCCAAGACGTAAGGTCTGGAAACACCATATATTTT. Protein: CASSQDVRSGNTIYF.

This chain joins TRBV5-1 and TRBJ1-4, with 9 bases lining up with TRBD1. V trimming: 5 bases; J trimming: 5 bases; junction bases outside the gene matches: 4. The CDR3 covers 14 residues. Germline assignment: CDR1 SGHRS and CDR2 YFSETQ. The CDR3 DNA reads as TGCGCCAGCAGTACGACAGGGGGGAATGAAAAACTGTTTTTT. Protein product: CASSTTGGNEKLFF.

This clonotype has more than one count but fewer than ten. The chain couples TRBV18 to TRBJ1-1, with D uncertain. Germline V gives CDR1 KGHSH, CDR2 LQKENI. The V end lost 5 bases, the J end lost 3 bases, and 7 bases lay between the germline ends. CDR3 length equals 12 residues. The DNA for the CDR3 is TGTGCCAGCTCATATCGGTACACTGAAGCTTTCTTT. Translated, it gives CASSYRYTEAFF.

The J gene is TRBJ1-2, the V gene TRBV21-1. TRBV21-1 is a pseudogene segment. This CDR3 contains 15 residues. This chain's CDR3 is CASSTPRGSNYGYTF. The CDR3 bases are TGTGCCAGCAGCACCCCACGGGGTTCTAACTATGGCTACACCTTC.

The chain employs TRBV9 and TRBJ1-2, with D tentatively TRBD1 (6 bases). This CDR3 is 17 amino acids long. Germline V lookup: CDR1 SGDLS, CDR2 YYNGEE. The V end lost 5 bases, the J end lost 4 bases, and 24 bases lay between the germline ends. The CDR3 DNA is TGTGCCAGCAGGTCTTCTTCCCCTAACAGGGATGGCTATGGCTACACCTTC. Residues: CASRSSSPNRDGYGYTF.

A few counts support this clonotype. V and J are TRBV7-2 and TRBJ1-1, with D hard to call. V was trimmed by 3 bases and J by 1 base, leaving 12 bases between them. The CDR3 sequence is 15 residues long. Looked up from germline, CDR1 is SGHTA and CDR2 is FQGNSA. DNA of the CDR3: TGTGCCAGCAGCTTCGCGGGGATCCGGAACACTGAAGCTTTCTTT. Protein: CASSFAGIRNTEAFF. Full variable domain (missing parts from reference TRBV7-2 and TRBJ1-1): GAGVSQSPSNKVTEKGKDVELRCDPISGHTALYWYRQSLGQGLEFLIYFQGNSAPDKSGLPSDRFSAERTGGSVSTLTIQRTQQEDSAVYLCASSFAGIRNTEAFFGQGTRLTVV.

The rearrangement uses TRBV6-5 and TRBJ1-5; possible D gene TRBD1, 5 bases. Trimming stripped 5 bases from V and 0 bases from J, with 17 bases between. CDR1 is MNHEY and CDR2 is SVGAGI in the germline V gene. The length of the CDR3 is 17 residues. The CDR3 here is CASSIQVPSYSNQPQHF. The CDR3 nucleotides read TGTGCCAGCAGTATACAGGTCCCCTCGTATAGCAATCAGCCCCAGCATTTT.

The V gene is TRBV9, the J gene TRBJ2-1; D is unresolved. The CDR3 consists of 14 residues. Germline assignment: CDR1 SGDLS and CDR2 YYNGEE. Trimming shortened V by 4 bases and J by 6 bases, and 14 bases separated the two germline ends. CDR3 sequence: CASSPSRVPNEQFF. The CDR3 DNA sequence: TGTGCCAGCAGCCCCTCTAGAGTTCCCAATGAGCAGTTCTTC.

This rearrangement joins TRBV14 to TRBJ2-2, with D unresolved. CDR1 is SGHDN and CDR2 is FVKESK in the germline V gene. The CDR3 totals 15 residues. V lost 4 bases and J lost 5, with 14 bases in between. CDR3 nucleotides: TGTGCCAGCAGCCGAGTTCTTTTGGGGACCGGGGAGCTGTTTTTT. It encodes CASSRVLLGTGELFF. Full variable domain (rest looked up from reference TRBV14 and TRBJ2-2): EAGVTQFPSHSVIEKGQTVTLRCDPISGHDNLYWYRRVMGKEIKFLLHFVKESKQDESGMPNNRFLAERTGGTYSTLKVQPAELEDSGVYFCASSRVLLGTGELFFGEGSRLTVL.

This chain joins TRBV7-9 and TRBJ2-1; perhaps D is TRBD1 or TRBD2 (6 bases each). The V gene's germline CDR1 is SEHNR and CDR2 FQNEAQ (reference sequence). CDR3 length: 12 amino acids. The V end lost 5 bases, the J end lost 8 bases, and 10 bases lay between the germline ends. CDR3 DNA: TGTGCCAGCAGCAAGGGGGGAGATGAGCAGTTCTTC. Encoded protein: CASSKGGDEQFF.

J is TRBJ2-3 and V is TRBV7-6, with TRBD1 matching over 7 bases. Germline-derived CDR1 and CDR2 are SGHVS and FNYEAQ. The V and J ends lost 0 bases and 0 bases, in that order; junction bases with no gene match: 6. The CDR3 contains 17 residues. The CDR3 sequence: CASSLAPAGGSTDTQYF. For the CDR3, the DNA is TGTGCCAGCAGCTTAGCGCCGGCAGGGGGAAGCACAGATACGCAGTATTTT.

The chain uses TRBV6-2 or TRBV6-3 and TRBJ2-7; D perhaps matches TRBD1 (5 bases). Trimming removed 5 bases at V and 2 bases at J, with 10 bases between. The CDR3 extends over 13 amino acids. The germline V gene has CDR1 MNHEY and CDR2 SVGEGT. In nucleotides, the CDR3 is TGTGCCAGCAGTAAGACAGCCACCTACGAGCAGTACTTC. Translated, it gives CASSKTATYEQYF.

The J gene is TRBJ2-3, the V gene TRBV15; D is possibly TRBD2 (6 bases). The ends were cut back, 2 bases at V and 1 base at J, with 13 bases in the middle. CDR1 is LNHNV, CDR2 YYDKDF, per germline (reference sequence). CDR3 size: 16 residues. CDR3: CATSRPGLSRTDTQYF. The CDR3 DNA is TGTGCCACCAGCAGACCGGGACTTTCCCGCACAGATACGCAGTATTTT.

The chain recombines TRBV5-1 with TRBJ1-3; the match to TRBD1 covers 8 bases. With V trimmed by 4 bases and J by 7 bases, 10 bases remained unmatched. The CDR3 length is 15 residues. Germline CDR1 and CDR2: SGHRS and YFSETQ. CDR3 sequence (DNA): TGCGCCAGCAGCGTCCGGACAGGGTCCGGGAACACCATATATTTT. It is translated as CASSVRTGSGNTIYF. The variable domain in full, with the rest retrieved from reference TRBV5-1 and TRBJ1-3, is KAGVTQTPRYLIKTRGQQVTLSCSPISGHRSVSWYQQTPGQGLQFLFEYFSETQRNKGNFPGRFSGRQFSNSRSEMNVSTLELGDSALYLCASSVRTGSGNTIYFGEGSWLTVV.

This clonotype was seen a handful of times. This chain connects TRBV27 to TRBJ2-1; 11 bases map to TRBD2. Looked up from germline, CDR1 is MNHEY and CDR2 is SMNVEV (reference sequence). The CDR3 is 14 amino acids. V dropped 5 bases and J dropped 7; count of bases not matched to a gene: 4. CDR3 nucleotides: TGTGCCAGCAGTGGGTGGACTAGCGGGAATGAGCAGTTCTTC. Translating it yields CASSGWTSGNEQFF.

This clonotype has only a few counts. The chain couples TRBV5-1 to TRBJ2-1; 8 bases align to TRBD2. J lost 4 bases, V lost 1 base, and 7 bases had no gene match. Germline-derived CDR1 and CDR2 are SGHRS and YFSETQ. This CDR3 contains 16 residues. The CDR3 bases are TGCGCCAGCAGCTTGTCTTCGACTAGCGAATACAATGAGCAGTTCTTC. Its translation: CASSLSSTSEYNEQFF.

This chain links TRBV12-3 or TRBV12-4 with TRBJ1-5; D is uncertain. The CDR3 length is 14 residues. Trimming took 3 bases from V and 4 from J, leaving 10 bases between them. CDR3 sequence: CASSFPGSNQPQHF. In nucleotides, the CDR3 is TGTGCCAGCAGTTTCCCCGGGTCGAATCAGCCCCAGCATTTT.